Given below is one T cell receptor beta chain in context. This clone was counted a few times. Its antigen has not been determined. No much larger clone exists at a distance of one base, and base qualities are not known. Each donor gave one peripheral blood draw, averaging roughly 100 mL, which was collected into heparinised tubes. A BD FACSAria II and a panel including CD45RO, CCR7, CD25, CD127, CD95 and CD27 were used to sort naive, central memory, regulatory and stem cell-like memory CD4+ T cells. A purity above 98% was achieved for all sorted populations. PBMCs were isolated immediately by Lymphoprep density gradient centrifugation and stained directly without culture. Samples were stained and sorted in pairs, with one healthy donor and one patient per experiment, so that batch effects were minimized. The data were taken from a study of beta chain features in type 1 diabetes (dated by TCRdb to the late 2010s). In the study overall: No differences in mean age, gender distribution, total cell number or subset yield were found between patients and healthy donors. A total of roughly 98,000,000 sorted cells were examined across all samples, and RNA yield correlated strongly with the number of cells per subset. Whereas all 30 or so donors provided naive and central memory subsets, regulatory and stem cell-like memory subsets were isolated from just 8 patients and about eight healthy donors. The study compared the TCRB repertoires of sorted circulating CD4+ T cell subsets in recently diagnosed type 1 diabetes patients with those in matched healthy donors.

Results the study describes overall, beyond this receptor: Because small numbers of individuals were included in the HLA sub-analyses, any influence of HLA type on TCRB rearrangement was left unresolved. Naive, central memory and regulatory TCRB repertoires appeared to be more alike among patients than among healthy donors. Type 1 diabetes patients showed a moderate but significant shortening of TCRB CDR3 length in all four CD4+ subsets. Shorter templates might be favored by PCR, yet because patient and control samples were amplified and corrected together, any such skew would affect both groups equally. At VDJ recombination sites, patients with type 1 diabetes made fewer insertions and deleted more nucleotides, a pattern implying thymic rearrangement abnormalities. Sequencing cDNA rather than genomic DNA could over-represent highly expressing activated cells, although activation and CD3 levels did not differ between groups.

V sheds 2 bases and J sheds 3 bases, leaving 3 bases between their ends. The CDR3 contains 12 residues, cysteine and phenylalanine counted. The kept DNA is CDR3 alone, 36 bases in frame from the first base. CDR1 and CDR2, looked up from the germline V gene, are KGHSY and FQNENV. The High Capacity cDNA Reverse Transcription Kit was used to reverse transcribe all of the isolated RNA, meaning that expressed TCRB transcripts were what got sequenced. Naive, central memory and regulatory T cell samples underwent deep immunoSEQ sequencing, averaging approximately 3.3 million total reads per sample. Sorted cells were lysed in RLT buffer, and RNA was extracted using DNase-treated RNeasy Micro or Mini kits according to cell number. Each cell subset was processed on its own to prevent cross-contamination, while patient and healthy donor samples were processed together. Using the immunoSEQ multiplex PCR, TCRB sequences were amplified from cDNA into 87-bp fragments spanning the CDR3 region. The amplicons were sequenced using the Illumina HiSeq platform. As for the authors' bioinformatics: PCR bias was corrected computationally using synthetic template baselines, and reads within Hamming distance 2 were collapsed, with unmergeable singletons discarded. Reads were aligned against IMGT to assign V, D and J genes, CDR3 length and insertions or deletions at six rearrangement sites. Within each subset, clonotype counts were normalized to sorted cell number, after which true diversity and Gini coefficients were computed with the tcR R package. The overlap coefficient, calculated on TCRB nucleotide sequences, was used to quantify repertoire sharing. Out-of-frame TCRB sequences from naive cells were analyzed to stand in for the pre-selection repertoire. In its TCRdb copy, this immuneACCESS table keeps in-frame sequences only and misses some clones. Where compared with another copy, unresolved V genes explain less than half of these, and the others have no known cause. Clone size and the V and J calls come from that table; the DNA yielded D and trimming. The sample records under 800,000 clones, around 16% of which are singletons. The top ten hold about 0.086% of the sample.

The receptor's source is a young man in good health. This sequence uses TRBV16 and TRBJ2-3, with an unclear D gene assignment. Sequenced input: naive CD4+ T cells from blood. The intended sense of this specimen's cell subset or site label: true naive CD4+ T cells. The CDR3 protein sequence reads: CASSQGTDTQYF. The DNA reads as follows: TGTGCCAGCAGCCAAGGAACAGATACGCAGTATTTT.